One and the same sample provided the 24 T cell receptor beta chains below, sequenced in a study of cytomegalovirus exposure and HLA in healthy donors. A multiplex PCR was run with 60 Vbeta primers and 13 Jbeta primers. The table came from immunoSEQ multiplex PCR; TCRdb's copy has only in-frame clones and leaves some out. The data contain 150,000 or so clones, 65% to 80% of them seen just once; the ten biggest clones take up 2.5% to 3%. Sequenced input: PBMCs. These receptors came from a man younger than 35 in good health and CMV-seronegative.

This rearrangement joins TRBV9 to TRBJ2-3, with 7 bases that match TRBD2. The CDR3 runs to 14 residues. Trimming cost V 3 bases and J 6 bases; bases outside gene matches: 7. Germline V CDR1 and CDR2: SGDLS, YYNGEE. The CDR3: CASSEREPEDTQYF. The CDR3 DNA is TGTGCCAGCAGCGAGCGGGAACCCGAGGATACGCAGTATTTT.

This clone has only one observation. CDR3 in DNA: TGTGCCAGCAGTTTATATGTGGGGCCGGGAAACACCATATATTTT. Its protein is CASSLYVGPGNTIYF. The chain uses TRBV28 and TRBJ1-3; perhaps TRBD1 as D (5 bases). V was trimmed by 1 base and J by 4 bases, leaving 11 bases between them. Germline assignment: CDR1 MDHEN and CDR2 SYDVKM. This CDR3 region has 15 residues.

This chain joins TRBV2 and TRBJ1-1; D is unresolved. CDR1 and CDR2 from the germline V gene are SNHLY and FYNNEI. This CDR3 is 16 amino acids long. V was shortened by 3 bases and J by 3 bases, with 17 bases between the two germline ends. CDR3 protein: CASSEGENELDTEAFF. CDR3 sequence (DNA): TGTGCCAGCAGTGAGGGAGAGAATGAATTGGACACTGAAGCTTTCTTT. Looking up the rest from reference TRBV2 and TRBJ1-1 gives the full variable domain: EPEVTQTPSHQVTQMGQEVILRCVPISNHLYFYWYRQILGQKVEFLVSFYNNEISEKSEIFDDQFSVERPDGSNFTLKIRSTKLEDSAMYFCASSEGENELDTEAFFGQGTRLTVV.

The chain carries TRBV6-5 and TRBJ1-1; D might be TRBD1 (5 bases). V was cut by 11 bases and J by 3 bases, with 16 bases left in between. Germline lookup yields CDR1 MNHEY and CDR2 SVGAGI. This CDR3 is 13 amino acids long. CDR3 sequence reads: CAAGRAEDTEAFF. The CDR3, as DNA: TGTGCCGCAGGGAGGGCAGAGGACACTGAAGCTTTCTTT.

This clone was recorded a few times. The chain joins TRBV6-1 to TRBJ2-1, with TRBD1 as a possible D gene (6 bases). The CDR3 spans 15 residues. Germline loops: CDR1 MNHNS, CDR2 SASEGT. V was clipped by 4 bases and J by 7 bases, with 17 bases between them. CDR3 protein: CASSVDNRAGNEQFF. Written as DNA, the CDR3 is TGTGCCAGCAGTGTTGACAACAGGGCTGGTAATGAGCAGTTCTTC.

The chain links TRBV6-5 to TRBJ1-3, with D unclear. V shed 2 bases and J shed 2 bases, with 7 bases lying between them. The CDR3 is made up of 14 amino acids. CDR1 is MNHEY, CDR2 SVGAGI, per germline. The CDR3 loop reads CASSYGGPGNTIYF. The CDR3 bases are TGTGCCAGCAGTTACGGAGGGCCTGGAAACACCATATATTTT.

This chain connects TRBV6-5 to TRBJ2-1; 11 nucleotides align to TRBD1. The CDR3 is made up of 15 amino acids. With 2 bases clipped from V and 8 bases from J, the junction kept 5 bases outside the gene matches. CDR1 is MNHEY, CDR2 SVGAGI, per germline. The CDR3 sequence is CASSYGDRGGDEQFF. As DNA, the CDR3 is TGTGCCAGCAGTTACGGGGACAGGGGGGGGGATGAGCAGTTCTTC.

Written as DNA, the CDR3 is TGTGCTAGTGGCCTCAAGGCTACAGGGGGATTTTATAATTCACCCCTCCACTTT. Its translation: CASGLKATGGFYNSPLHF. The V gene is TRBV12-5, the J gene TRBJ1-6, with 8 bases that match TRBD1. Germline CDR1 reads LGHNT; CDR2 reads FRNRAP. J gave up 4 bases and V 6 bases, and 14 bases lay outside the gene matches. The CDR3 length is 18 residues.

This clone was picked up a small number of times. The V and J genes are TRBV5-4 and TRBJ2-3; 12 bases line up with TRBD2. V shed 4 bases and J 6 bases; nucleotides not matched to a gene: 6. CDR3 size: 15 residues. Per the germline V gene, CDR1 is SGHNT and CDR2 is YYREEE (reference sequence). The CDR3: CASSPSGGAGDTQYF. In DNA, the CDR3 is TGTGCCAGCAGCCCTAGCGGGGGGGCTGGGGATACGCAGTATTTT.

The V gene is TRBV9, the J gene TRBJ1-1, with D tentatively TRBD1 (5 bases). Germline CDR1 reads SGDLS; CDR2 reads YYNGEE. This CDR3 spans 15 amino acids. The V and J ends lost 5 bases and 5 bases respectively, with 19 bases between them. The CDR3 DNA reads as TGTGCCAGCAGTCCTGGGGAGGGGCGGAGGACTGAAGCTTTCTTT. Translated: CASSPGEGRRTEAFF.

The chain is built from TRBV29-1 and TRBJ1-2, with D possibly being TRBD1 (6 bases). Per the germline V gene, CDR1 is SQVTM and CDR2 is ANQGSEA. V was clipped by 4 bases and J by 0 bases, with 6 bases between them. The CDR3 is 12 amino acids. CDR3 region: CSVGDTNYGYTF. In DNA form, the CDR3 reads TGCAGCGTTGGGGACACTAACTATGGCTACACCTTC.

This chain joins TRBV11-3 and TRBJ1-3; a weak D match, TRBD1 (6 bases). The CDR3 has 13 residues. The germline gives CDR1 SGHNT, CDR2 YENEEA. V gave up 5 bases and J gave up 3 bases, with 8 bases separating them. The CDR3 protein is CASSPDSGNTIYF. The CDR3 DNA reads TGTGCCAGCAGCCCGGACAGTGGAAACACCATATATTTT.

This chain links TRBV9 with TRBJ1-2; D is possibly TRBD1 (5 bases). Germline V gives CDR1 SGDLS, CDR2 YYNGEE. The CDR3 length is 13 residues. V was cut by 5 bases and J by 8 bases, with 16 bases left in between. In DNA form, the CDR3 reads TGTGCCAGCAGTCTCCATCCCCAGGGCGGCTACACCTTC. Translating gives CASSLHPQGGYTF. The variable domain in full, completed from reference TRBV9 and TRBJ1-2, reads DSGVTQTPKHLITATGQRVTLRCSPRSGDLSVYWYQQSLDQGLQFLIQYYNGEERAKGNILERFSAQQFPDLHSELNLSSLELGDSALYFCASSLHPQGGYTFGSGTRLTVV.

The DNA of the CDR3 is TGCGCCAGCAGCTTGTACGGTGGGGGGGAGACCCAGTACTTC. It codes for CASSLYGGGETQYF. The chain links TRBV5-1 to TRBJ2-5; D is perhaps TRBD2 (6 bases). CDR1 is SGHRS, CDR2 YFSETQ, per germline. V was trimmed by 1 base and J by 5 bases, leaving 12 bases between them. CDR3 size: 14 residues.

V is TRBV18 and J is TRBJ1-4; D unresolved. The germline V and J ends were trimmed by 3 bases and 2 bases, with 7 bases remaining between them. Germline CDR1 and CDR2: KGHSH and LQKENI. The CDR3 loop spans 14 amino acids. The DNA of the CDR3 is TGTGCCAGCTCACCTAAGCATACTAATGAAAAACTGTTTTTT. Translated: CASSPKHTNEKLFF.

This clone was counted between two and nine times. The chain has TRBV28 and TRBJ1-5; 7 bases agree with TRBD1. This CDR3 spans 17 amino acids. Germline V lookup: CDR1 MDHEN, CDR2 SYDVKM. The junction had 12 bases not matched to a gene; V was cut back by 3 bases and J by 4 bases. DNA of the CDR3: TGTGCCAGCAGTTTCCGGGACAGAAACCCTCCTAATCAGCCCCAGCATTTT. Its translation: CASSFRDRNPPNQPQHF.

The CDR3 coding sequence is TGTGCCAGCAGCTCGTCGAGGGACTACACTGAAGCTTTCTTT. Its translation is CASSSSRDYTEAFF. The V call is TRBV7-9, the J call TRBJ1-1, with a tentative D call TRBD1 (5 bases). Trimming took off 4 bases at V and 3 bases at J, with 12 bases between the two ends. The germline V gene has CDR1 SEHNR and CDR2 FQNEAQ (reference sequence). This CDR3 comprises 14 residues. Full variable domain (rest looked up from reference TRBV7-9 and TRBJ1-1): DTGVSQNPRHKITKRGQNVTFRCDPISEHNRLYWYRQTLGQGPEFLTYFQNEAQLEKSRLLSDRFSAERPKGSFSTLEIQRTEQGDSAMYLCASSSSRDYTEAFFGQGTRLTVV.

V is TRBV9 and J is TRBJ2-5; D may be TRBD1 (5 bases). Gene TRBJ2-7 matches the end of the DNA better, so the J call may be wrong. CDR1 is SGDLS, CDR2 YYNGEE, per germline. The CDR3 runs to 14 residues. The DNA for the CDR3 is TGTGCCAGCAGCCCCGGACACCCAGCCTACGAGCAGTACTTC. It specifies CASSPGHPAYEQYF.

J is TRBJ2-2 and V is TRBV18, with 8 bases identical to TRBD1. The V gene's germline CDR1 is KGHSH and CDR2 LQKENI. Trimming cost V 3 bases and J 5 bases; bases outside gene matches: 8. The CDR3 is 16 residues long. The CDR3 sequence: CASSPTTGAVTGELFF. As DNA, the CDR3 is TGTGCCAGCTCACCGACGACAGGGGCGGTGACCGGGGAGCTGTTTTTT.

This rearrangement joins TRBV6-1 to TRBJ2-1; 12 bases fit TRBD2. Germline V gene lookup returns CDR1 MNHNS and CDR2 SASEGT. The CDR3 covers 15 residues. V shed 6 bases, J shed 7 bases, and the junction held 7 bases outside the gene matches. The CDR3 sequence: CASRKETSGGNEQFF. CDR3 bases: TGTGCCAGCAGGAAGGAGACTAGCGGGGGTAATGAGCAGTTCTTC.

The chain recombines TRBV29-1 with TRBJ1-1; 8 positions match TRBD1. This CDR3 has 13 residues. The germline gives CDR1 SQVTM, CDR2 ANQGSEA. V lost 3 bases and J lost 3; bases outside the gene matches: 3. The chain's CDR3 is CSVEGQADTEAFF. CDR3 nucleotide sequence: TGCAGCGTTGAGGGACAGGCGGACACTGAAGCTTTCTTT.

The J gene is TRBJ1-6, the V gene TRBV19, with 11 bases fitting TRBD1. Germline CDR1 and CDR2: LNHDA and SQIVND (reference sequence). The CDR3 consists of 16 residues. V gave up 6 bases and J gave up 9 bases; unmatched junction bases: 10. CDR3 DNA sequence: TGTGCCAGTAGCTATCCTCTGGGACAGGGGGGTTCACCCCTCCACTTT. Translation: CASSYPLGQGGSPLHF.

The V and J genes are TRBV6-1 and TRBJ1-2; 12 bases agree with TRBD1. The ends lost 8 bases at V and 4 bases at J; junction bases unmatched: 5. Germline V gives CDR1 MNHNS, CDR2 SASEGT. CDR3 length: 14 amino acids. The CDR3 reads CASAGTGGGYGYTF. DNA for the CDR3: TGTGCCAGCGCCGGGACAGGGGGCGGCTATGGCTACACCTTC.

CDR3 region: CASSQVAGLGTDTQYF. DNA for the CDR3: TGTGCCAGCAGCCAAGTAGCGGGACTCGGCACAGATACGCAGTATTTT. The rearrangement joins TRBV4-2 to TRBJ2-3, with 8 bases aligning to TRBD2. Unmatched junction bases numbered 4, after V lost 1 base and J lost 1 base. The CDR3 is made up of 16 amino acids. CDR1 and CDR2 (germline): LGHNA, YNFKEQ.